These T cell receptor beta chains were read from a single sample in a study of OX40 agonist ivuxolimab in advanced cancers. Sequencing was performed with immunoSEQ multiplex PCR; in TCRdb, only in-frame clones are kept and a portion is missing. The table shows roughly 41,000 clones, with 70% to 85% occurring only once. This specimen was CD4+ or CD8+ T cells sorted from blood, taken in a trial of the OX40 agonist ivuxolimab. The source of these receptors is an adult with an advanced solid tumor such as melanoma, head and neck, liver or kidney cancer. Both conserved end residues are part of each CDR3. D genes are given only for firm matches. The listing skips clone size in some rows; elsewhere it reads once, few, many or a size class.

- TRBJ1-2 TRBV9 15 - TGTGCCAGCAGCGCCCGGACGGAAGCTAACTATGGCTACACCTTC CASSARTEANYGYTF
- TRBJ2-5 TRBV7-6 13 - TGTGCCAGCAGCTTAGGAGTGCAAGAGACCCAGTACTTC CASSLGVQETQYF
- TRBJ2-3 TRBV18 13 - TGTGCCAGCTCACCAGACTATGCAGATACGCAGTATTTT CASSPDYADTQYF
- TRBJ2-2 TRBV19 15 few TGTGCCAGTAGTATAGCGATCTACGGGGCCGGGGAGCTGTTTTTT CASSIAIYGAGELFF
- TRBJ2-7 TRBV5-5 14 - TGTGCCAGCAGCTTGGAATCCCCGGCCTCCGAGCAGTACTTC CASSLESPASEQYF
TRBD2 TRBJ2-1 TRBV9 15 - TGTGCCAGCAGCAACGGCGGGACTACCCTAAATGAGCAGTTCTTC CASSNGGTTLNEQFF
- TRBJ2-5 TRBV4-2 14 - TGTGCCAGCAGCCAAGATGCCAGACAAGAGACCCAGTACTTC CASSQDARQETQYF
- TRBJ2-7 TRBV4-3 12 - TGCGCCAGCAGCCAAGATAGTAACGAGCAGTACTTC CASSQDSNEQYF
TRBD1 TRBJ2-2 TRBV5-6 16 - TGTGCCAGCAGCCCCGGGACAGGGCAAGGGACCGGGGAGCTGTTTTTT CASSPGTGQGTGELFF
- TRBJ1-2 TRBV25-1 13 - TGTGCCAGCAGTGGGCTGGGGATCTATGGCTACACCTTC CASSGLGIYGYTF
- TRBJ2-1 TRBV27 14 - TGTGCCAGCAGTCCCGGGACCGCCCGGGTTGAGCAGTTCTTC CASSPGTARVEQFF
- TRBJ1-5 TRBV7-9 15 - TGTGCCAGCAGCTTAGGGCCGGGGCACAATCAGCCCCAGCATTTT CASSLGPGHNQPQHF
- TRBJ1-1 TRBV5-6 15 - TGTGCCAGCAGCTTGGGTCAGACAATGAACACTGAAGCTTTCTTT CASSLGQTMNTEAFF
- TRBJ2-1 TRBV28 14 - TGTGCCAGCAGGATATTGATGAGCTCCAATGAGCAGTTCTTC CASRILMSSNEQFF
- TRBJ2-5 TRBV7-6 14 - TGTGCCAGCAGCTTCAACAGGGCCCAAGAGACCCAGTACTTC CASSFNRAQETQYF
- TRBJ2-7 TRBV6-6 15 many TGTGCCAGCAGTTACTCGAATGATTTCTCCTACGAGCAGTACTTC CASSYSNDFSYEQYF
- TRBJ2-7 TRBV6-6 14 few TGTGCCAGCAGTTACACCCCGGGTCGGGATGAGCAGTACTTC CASSYTPGRDEQYF
- TRBJ2-1 TRBV27 12 few TGTGCCAGCAAGGGGACCTACAATGAGCAGTTCTTC CASKGTYNEQFF
- TRBJ2-7 TRBV7-2 14 - TGTGCCAGCAGCTTAGACCCTAGCGCCTACGAGCAGTACTTC CASSLDPSAYEQYF
- TRBJ2-1 TRBV10-3 15 - TGTGCCATCAGTGAGTCACAAAGCTCCTACAATGAGCAGTTCTTC CAISESQSSYNEQFF
- TRBJ1-2 TRBV10-3 14 - TGTGCCATCAGTGTGGCAGGCGGTAACTATGGCTACACCTTC CAISVAGGNYGYTF
- TRBJ2-3 TRBV9 16 - TGTGCCAGCAGCGTAGGCCCAGCTGGTTGGACAGATACGCAGTATTTT CASSVGPAGWTDTQYF
- TRBJ2-7 TRBV27 14 - TGTGCCAGCTCATGGGCCGGGACAACATACGAGCAGTACTTC CASSWAGTTYEQYF
- TRBJ1-2 TRBV5-6 16 - TGTGCCAGCAGCTTGACTTCAGGGCAGGGCAACTATGGCTACACCTTC CASSLTSGQGNYGYTF
- TRBJ2-3 TRBV25-1 15 once TGTGCCAGCAGTGAGGGGGTTTCTAGCACAGATACGCAGTATTTT CASSEGVSSTDTQYF
- TRBJ1-5 TRBV7-3 14 - TGTGCCAGCAGCTTAACCCCAGGGGAACAGCCCCAGCATTTT CASSLTPGEQPQHF
- TRBJ2-7 TRBV4-3 15 - TGCGCCAGCAGCCAAGATGGAGGGTATCACTACGAGCAGTACTTC CASSQDGGYHYEQYF
TRBD1 TRBJ1-2 TRBV27 18 - TGTGCCAGCAGTTTAAACTCAGACCCGGGACAGGGCTCCTATGGCTACACCTTC CASSLNSDPGQGSYGYTF
- TRBJ2-7 TRBV30 13 - TGTGCCTGGATAGGGACCGACTCCTACGAGCAGTACTTC CAWIGTDSYEQYF
TRBD1 TRBJ2-7 TRBV7-7 14 - TGTGCTAGCAGCTTAGGAGGACAGGGGGATGAGCAGTACTTC CASSLGGQGDEQYF
- TRBJ1-4 TRBV6-6 15 - TGTGCCAGCACCCCCGGCACTGCATCTAATGAAAAACTGTTTTTT CASTPGTASNEKLFF
TRBD1 TRBJ2-7 TRBV27 15 - TGTGCCAGCAGCCAAGGGACAGGGGGCTCCTACGAGCAGTACTTC CASSQGTGGSYEQYF
TRBD1 TRBJ2-7 TRBV5-4 14 - TGTGCCAGCAGCTCCGGGACAGTGGACTACGAGCAGTACTTC CASSSGTVDYEQYF
- TRBJ1-1 TRBV7-8 14 - TGTGCCAGCAGCTTAGGTGGGGCACGCACTGAAGCTTTCTTT CASSLGGARTEAFF
- TRBJ2-6 TRBV28 14 - TGTGCCAGCGGCTCAGGGTCTGGGGCCAACGTCCTGACTTTC CASGSGSGANVLTF
TRBD1 TRBJ1-2 TRBV4-3 13 - TGCGCCAGCAGCCACGGGCAGGGGGTGGGCTACACCTTC CASSHGQGVGYTF
TRBD1 TRBJ1-4 TRBV15 15 - TGTGCCACCAGCAGACGGACAGGGGGACCTGAAAAACTGTTTTTT CATSRRTGGPEKLFF
TRBD2 TRBJ2-3 TRBV19 16 - TGTGCCAGTAGTGGATGGACTAGCGGGAACACAGATACGCAGTATTTT CASSGWTSGNTDTQYF
- TRBJ2-3 TRBV19 14 - TGTGCCAGTAGTATAAGTAGGAGCACAGATACGCAGTATTTT CASSISRSTDTQYF
TRBD1 TRBJ2-7 TRBV13 15 - TGTGCCAGCAGCACCGGGGTCGGACAGGGCTACGAGCAGTACTTC CASSTGVGQGYEQYF
- TRBJ2-7 TRBV7-9 14 - TGTGCCAGCAGCCCCCTGGGGCTGACGTACGAGCAGTACTTC CASSPLGLTYEQYF
TRBD2 TRBJ2-5 TRBV4-3 17 - TGCGCCAGCAGCCAATTACTAGCGGGGGGGCCGGGTGAGACCCAGTACTTC CASSQLLAGGPGETQYF
TRBD1 TRBJ2-1 TRBV27 12 - TGTGCCAGCAGAGGGACAGCTCGGGAGCAGTTCTTC CASRGTAREQFF
TRBD1 TRBJ1-2 TRBV11-2 15 - TGTGCCAGCAGCCCGAACGACAGGGTTGACTATGGCTACACCTTC CASSPNDRVDYGYTF
TRBD2 TRBJ2-1 TRBV6-5 15 - TGTGCCAGCAGTTACTCGGGACTAGCTTTGCGGGAGCAGTTCTTC CASSYSGLALREQFF
TRBD1 TRBJ1-2 TRBV10-3 14 - TGTGCCATCAGTGACTTGGGACAGGGCGAGGGCTACACCTTC CAISDLGQGEGYTF
- TRBJ2-5 TRBV6-8 11 - TGTGCCAGCAGGGGGGAAGAGACCCAGTACTTC CASRGEETQYF